These T cell receptor beta chains were read from a single sample in a study of T cell clonotyping in hematopoietic cell transplantation. Assay: immunoSEQ multiplex PCR; the TCRdb copy retains only in-frame clones and omits some. This sample has roughly 17,000 clones, with 80% to 95% found just once. Sequenced input: peripheral blood mononuclear cells. These receptors came from a man between 35 and 55 years old in good health. Some clones in this sample may be carry-over from other donors' samples. Each CDR3 is given with its conserved first and last residue. A D gene is named only where the DNA matches it firmly. The size entry is marked missing in some rows and otherwise reads once, few, many or a size class.

clone size: .; J gene: TRBJ2-7; V gene: TRBV29-1; D gene: .; CDR3 DNA: TGCAGCGTTGGGCAGGGATCGGGCGAGCAGTACTTC; CDR3 protein: CSVGQGSGEQYF
clone size: .; J gene: TRBJ2-3; V gene: TRBV7-3; D gene: .; CDR3 DNA: TGTGCCAGCAGCTGGGGCGGTGGTCTTTCGACGCAGTATTTT; CDR3 protein: CASSWGGGLSTQYF
clone size: few; J gene: TRBJ2-1; V gene: TRBV9; D gene: .; CDR3 DNA: TGTGCCAGCAGCTTAACGACAGGCTCCTACAATGAGCAGTTCTTC; CDR3 protein: CASSLTTGSYNEQFF
clone size: .; J gene: TRBJ2-3; V gene: TRBV5-1; D gene: .; CDR3 DNA: TGCGCCAGCAGCTTGGTGGCGAAAGGCACAGATACGCAGTATTTT; CDR3 protein: CASSLVAKGTDTQYF
clone size: .; J gene: TRBJ1-1; V gene: TRBV30; D gene: TRBD1; CDR3 DNA: TGTGCCTGGAGTGTACGACAGGGAACTGAAGCTTTCTTT; CDR3 protein: CAWSVRQGTEAFF
clone size: .; J gene: TRBJ1-1; V gene: TRBV4-3; D gene: TRBD1; CDR3 DNA: TGCGCCAGCAGCCAAGGCAGGGGGGAGGGCACTGAAGCTTTCTTT; CDR3 protein: CASSQGRGEGTEAFF
clone size: once; J gene: TRBJ2-7; V gene: TRBV10-1; D gene: TRBD2; CDR3 DNA: TGCGCCAGCGGGCGGGAGGCCTACGAGCAGTACTTC; CDR3 protein: CASGREAYEQYF
clone size: .; J gene: TRBJ2-3; V gene: TRBV12-5; D gene: TRBD2; CDR3 DNA: TGTGCTAGTGCGGCTAGCGGTACAGATACGCAGTATTTT; CDR3 protein: CASAASGTDTQYF
clone size: few; J gene: TRBJ1-6; V gene: TRBV7-9; D gene: .; CDR3 DNA: TGTGCCAGCAGCCTACCGAACTCACCCCTCCACTTT; CDR3 protein: CASSLPNSPLHF
clone size: .; J gene: TRBJ1-2; V gene: TRBV7-9; D gene: .; CDR3 DNA: TGTGCCAGCAGCTTGCCAGGAGATGGCTACACCTTC; CDR3 protein: CASSLPGDGYTF
clone size: .; J gene: TRBJ1-2; V gene: TRBV29-1; D gene: .; CDR3 DNA: TGCAGCGTTGAAGGGTTCGGCTACACCTTC; CDR3 protein: CSVEGFGYTF
clone size: .; J gene: TRBJ2-7; V gene: TRBV30; D gene: .; CDR3 DNA: TGTGCCTGGAGTGTTTCGGGATCCGCTTCATTAACCCATTACGAGCAGTACTTC; CDR3 protein: CAWSVSGSASLTHYEQYF
clone size: .; J gene: TRBJ2-5; V gene: TRBV7-2; D gene: .; CDR3 DNA: TGTGCCAGCAGCTTCGGCGGAGGAAAAGAGACCCAGTACTTC; CDR3 protein: CASSFGGGKETQYF
clone size: .; J gene: TRBJ2-1; V gene: TRBV11-3; D gene: TRBD2; CDR3 DNA: TGTGCCAGCAGTTTAGCGGGACCTGTCTACAATGAGCAGTTCTTC; CDR3 protein: CASSLAGPVYNEQFF
clone size: .; J gene: TRBJ1-3; V gene: TRBV9; D gene: .; CDR3 DNA: TGTGCCAGCAGCGTAGGCGGCAGGAGCTCTGGAAACACCATATATTTT; CDR3 protein: CASSVGGRSSGNTIYF
clone size: .; J gene: TRBJ2-1; V gene: TRBV19; D gene: TRBD2; CDR3 DNA: TGTGCCAGTAGATCGGGACTAGCGGGATTCGGCAATGAGCAGTTCTTC; CDR3 protein: CASRSGLAGFGNEQFF
clone size: .; J gene: TRBJ1-4; V gene: TRBV19; D gene: .; CDR3 DNA: TGTGCCAGTAGTACCCTCGGAGGGCTCAATGAAAAACTGTTTTTT; CDR3 protein: CASSTLGGLNEKLFF
clone size: .; J gene: TRBJ2-3; V gene: TRBV5-1; D gene: TRBD1; CDR3 DNA: TGCGCCAGCAGCGGGACAGGGGACAACACAGATACGCAGTATTTT; CDR3 protein: CASSGTGDNTDTQYF
clone size: .; J gene: TRBJ2-2; V gene: TRBV7-8; D gene: .; CDR3 DNA: TGTGCCAGCAGCTTAGGCCGGGACTGGAACACCGGGGAGCTGTTTTTT; CDR3 protein: CASSLGRDWNTGELFF
clone size: .; J gene: TRBJ1-4; V gene: TRBV5-1; D gene: TRBD1; CDR3 DNA: TGCGCCAGCAGCCCGGGGACAGCCAATGAAAAACTGTTTTTT; CDR3 protein: CASSPGTANEKLFF
clone size: .; J gene: TRBJ2-7; V gene: TRBV6-6; D gene: .; CDR3 DNA: TGTGCCAGCGGGAGCTACGAGCAGTACTTC; CDR3 protein: CASGSYEQYF
clone size: .; J gene: TRBJ2-1; V gene: TRBV25-1; D gene: TRBD2; CDR3 DNA: TGTGCCAGCATTGGAGCGGGAGTAGCTAATGAGCAGTTCTTC; CDR3 protein: CASIGAGVANEQFF
clone size: .; J gene: TRBJ2-5; V gene: TRBV27; D gene: TRBD1; CDR3 DNA: TGTGCCAGCAGTGCTCGACAGGGCCAAGAGACCCAGTACTTC; CDR3 protein: CASSARQGQETQYF
clone size: .; J gene: TRBJ2-7; V gene: TRBV28; D gene: TRBD1; CDR3 DNA: TGTGCCAGCACTGACAGGGGATCGCAGTACTTC; CDR3 protein: CASTDRGSQYF
clone size: .; J gene: TRBJ2-2; V gene: TRBV19; D gene: .; CDR3 DNA: TGTGCCAGTAGTATAGACGACAGTAACACCGGGGAGCTGTTTTTT; CDR3 protein: CASSIDDSNTGELFF
clone size: .; J gene: TRBJ1-3; V gene: TRBV6-4; D gene: .; CDR3 DNA: TGTGCCAGCACCAGCCACTCTGGAAACACCATATATTTT; CDR3 protein: CASTSHSGNTIYF
clone size: .; J gene: TRBJ1-4; V gene: TRBV30; D gene: .; CDR3 DNA: TGTGCCTGGAGTGTCGGGAGCGGTGAAAAACTGTTTTTT; CDR3 protein: CAWSVGSGEKLFF
clone size: .; J gene: TRBJ2-7; V gene: TRBV7-2; D gene: TRBD1; CDR3 DNA: TGTGCCAGCAGCCCACAGGGGTCCCACTCCTACGAGCAGTACTTC; CDR3 protein: CASSPQGSHSYEQYF
clone size: .; J gene: TRBJ1-4; V gene: TRBV7-2; D gene: TRBD1; CDR3 DNA: TGTGCCAGCAGCTTCGACAGGGGGCAGGTGAAACTGTTTTTT; CDR3 protein: CASSFDRGQVKLFF
clone size: once; J gene: TRBJ2-7; V gene: TRBV5-1; D gene: TRBD2; CDR3 DNA: TGCGCCAGCAGCTTGGTAATAGCGGGGGGGAACGAGCAGTACTTC; CDR3 protein: CASSLVIAGGNEQYF
clone size: .; J gene: TRBJ2-1; V gene: TRBV30; D gene: .; CDR3 DNA: TGTGCCGATTACAATGAGCAGTTCTTC; CDR3 protein: CADYNEQFF
clone size: .; J gene: TRBJ1-2; V gene: TRBV30; D gene: .; CDR3 DNA: TGTGCCTGGAGCGATGTGGATAGCTACACCTTC; CDR3 protein: CAWSDVDSYTF
clone size: .; J gene: TRBJ2-3; V gene: TRBV7-3; D gene: .; CDR3 DNA: TGTGCCAGCAGCTTAGCTAGCACAGATACGCAGTATTTT; CDR3 protein: CASSLASTDTQYF
clone size: .; J gene: TRBJ2-1; V gene: TRBV7-3; D gene: .; CDR3 DNA: TGTGCCAGCAGCTTACAGACTAGTCATGAGCAGTTCTTC; CDR3 protein: CASSLQTSHEQFF
clone size: .; J gene: TRBJ2-3; V gene: TRBV11-2; D gene: .; CDR3 DNA: TGTGCCAGCAGCTTGGAGACATCTACTAGCACAGATACGCAGTATTTT; CDR3 protein: CASSLETSTSTDTQYF
clone size: .; J gene: TRBJ2-7; V gene: TRBV5-8; D gene: .; CDR3 DNA: TGTGCCAGCAGCTTGTTGGAAGAGCAGTACTTC; CDR3 protein: CASSLLEEQYF
clone size: .; J gene: TRBJ2-7; V gene: TRBV28; D gene: TRBD1; CDR3 DNA: TGTGCCAGCAGTCGCCGAACAGGGGCCGAGCAGTACTTC; CDR3 protein: CASSRRTGAEQYF
clone size: .; J gene: TRBJ2-5; V gene: TRBV5-1; D gene: .; CDR3 DNA: TGCGCCACCCTTCGGGGGCGGGGGGAGACCCAGTACTTC; CDR3 protein: CATLRGRGETQYF
clone size: .; J gene: TRBJ1-2; V gene: TRBV19; D gene: TRBD1; CDR3 DNA: TGTGCCAGTAGTATAGGGACAGGGTACGGCTACACCTTC; CDR3 protein: CASSIGTGYGYTF
clone size: .; J gene: TRBJ2-2; V gene: TRBV29-1; D gene: .; CDR3 DNA: TGCAGCGTCGCAGATACCGGGGAGCTGTTTTTT; CDR3 protein: CSVADTGELFF
clone size: .; J gene: TRBJ2-7; V gene: TRBV4-1; D gene: TRBD2; CDR3 DNA: TGCGCCAGCAGCCAAGATTCCGGAGCGGGAGGCTACTACGAGCAGTACTTC; CDR3 protein: CASSQDSGAGGYYEQYF
clone size: .; J gene: TRBJ1-5; V gene: TRBV19; D gene: .; CDR3 DNA: TGTGCCAGTTCGCTGTATAACAATCAGCCCCAGCATTTT; CDR3 protein: CASSLYNNQPQHF